This TCR beta chain derives from a study of shared clonotypes between healthy human individuals. The study, taken as a whole, reports: Some clonotypes were shared by all four sorted-subset donors, while others were not shared. The non-shared ones had lower generation probabilities than the shared ones.

The protocol was immunoSEQ multiplex PCR, while the TCRdb copy is restricted to in-frame clones and leaves out a portion. The profile shows some 2 million clones, about 94% of them singletons. Comments on this clone: Its antigen is undetermined. Other DNA sequences from this sample encode an identical CDR3 as well.

Germline lookup yields CDR1 MNHNY and CDR2 SVGAGI (reference sequence). This CDR3 comprises 14 residues. V lost 0 bases to trimming and J lost 3 bases, with 8 bases between them. Naive CD8 cells, CD45RO-negative and positively selected for CCR7, excluded terminally differentiated effector memory CD45RA+ cells. This TCR derives from a man younger than 35 in good health. Material for sequencing was naive CD8+ T cells sorted from blood. V usage is TRBV6-6 and J usage is TRBJ1-1; perhaps TRBD1 as D (6 bases). CDR3 in amino acids: CASSYSEGDTEAFF. CDR3 coding DNA: TGTGCCAGCAGTTACTCGGAGGGGGACACTGAAGCTTTCTTT.